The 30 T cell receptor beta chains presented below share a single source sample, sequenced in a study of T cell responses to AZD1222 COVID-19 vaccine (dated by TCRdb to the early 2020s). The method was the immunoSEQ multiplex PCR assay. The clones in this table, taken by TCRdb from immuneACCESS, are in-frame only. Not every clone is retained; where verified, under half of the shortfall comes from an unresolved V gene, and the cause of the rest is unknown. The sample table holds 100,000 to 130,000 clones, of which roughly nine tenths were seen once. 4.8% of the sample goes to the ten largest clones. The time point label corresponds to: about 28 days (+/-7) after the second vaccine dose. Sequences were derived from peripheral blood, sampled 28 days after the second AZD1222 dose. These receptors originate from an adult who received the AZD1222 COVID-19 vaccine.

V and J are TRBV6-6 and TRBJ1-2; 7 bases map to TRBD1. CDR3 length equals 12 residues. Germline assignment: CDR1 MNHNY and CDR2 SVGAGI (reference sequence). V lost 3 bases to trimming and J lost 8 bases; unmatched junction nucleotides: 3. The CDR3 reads CASSYYRGGYTF. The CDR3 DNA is TGTGCCAGCAGTTATTACAGGGGCGGCTACACCTTC.

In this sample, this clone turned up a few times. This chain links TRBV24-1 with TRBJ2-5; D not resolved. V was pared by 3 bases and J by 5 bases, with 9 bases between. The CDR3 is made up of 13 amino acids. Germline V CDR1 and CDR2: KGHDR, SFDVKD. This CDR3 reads CATSDTYAETQYF. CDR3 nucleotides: TGTGCCACCAGTGATACCTACGCCGAGACCCAGTACTTC.

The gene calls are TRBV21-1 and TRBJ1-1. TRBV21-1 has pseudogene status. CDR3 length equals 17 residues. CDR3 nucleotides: TGTGCCAGCAGTCCCAAGGAAAGGCGGCAGGAGAACACTGAAGCTTTCTTT. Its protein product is CASSPKERRQENTEAFF.

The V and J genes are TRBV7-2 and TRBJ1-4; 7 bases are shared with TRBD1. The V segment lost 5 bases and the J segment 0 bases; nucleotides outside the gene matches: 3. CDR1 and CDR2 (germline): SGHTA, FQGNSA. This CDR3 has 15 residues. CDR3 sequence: CASSPGQATNEKLFF. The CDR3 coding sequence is TGTGCCAGCAGCCCTGGACAGGCAACTAATGAAAAACTGTTTTTT.

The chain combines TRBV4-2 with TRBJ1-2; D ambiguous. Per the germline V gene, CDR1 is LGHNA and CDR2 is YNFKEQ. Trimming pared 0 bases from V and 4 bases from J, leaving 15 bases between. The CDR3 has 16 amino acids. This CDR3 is CASSQDLGQPAYGYTF. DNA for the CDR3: TGTGCCAGCAGCCAAGATCTTGGCCAGCCTGCCTATGGCTACACCTTC.

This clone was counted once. In nucleotides, the CDR3 is TGTGCCAGCAGCGGGGGCTGGGGACTGAGCTCCTACAATGAGCAGTTCTTC. This encodes CASSGGWGLSSYNEQFF. The V call is TRBV9, the J call TRBJ2-1; tentative D call: TRBD2 (6 bases). Germline V gene sequence: CDR1 SGDLS, CDR2 YYNGEE. Trimming shortened V by 3 bases and J by 0 bases, and 16 bases separated the two germline ends. This CDR3 has 17 amino acids.

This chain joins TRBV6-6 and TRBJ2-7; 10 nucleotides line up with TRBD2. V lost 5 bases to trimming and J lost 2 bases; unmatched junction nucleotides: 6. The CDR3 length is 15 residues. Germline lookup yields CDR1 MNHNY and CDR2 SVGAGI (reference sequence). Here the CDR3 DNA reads TGTGCCAGCAGTATCTCTAGCGGGGGTACCTACGAGCAGTACTTC. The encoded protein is CASSISSGGTYEQYF.

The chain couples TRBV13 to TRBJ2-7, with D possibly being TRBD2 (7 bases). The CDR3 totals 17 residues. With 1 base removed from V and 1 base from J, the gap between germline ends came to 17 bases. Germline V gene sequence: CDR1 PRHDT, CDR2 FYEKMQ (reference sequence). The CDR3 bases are TGTGCCAGCAGCTTAGTGGGAGGGGGACGCCTTTCCTACGAGCAGTACTTC. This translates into CASSLVGGGRLSYEQYF.

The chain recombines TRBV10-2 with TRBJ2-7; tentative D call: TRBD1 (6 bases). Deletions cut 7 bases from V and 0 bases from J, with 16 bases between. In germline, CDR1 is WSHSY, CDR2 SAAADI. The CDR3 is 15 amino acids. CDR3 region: CASTEIWGRSYEQYF. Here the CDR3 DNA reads TGCGCCAGCACAGAGATTTGGGGGCGCTCCTACGAGCAGTACTTC.

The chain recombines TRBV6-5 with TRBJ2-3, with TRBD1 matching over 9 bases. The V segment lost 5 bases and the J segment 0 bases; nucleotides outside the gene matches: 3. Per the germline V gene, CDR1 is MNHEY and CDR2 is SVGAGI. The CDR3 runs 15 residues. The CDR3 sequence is CASSTGQGSTDTQYF. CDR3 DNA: TGTGCCAGCAGTACGGGACAGGGAAGCACAGATACGCAGTATTTT.

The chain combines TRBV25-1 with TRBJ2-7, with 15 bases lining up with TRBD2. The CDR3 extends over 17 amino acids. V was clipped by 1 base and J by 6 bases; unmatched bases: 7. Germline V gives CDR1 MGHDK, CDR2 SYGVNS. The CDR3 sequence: CASSELYGTSGGTEQYF. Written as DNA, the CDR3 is TGTGCCAGCAGTGAATTGTACGGGACTAGCGGGGGGACCGAGCAGTACTTC.

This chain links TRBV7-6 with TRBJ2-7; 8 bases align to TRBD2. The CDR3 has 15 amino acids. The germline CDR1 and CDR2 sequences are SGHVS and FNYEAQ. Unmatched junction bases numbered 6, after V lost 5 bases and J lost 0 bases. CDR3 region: CASSRAGASSYEQYF. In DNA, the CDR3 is TGTGCCAGCAGCCGAGCGGGGGCGAGCTCCTACGAGCAGTACTTC.

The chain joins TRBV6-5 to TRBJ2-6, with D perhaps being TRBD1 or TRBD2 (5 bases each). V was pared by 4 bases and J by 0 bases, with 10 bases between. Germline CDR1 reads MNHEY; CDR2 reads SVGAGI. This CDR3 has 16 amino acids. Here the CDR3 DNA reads TGTGCCAGCAGTTTCGGGGACCCCTCTGGGGCCAACGTCCTGACTTTC. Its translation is CASSFGDPSGANVLTF.

The CDR3 coding sequence is TGTGCCAGCAGCTTAGTAGGGGCCACTGGGGCCAACGTCCTGACTTTC. Its translation is CASSLVGATGANVLTF. This sequence joins TRBV7-2 and TRBJ2-6; possibly TRBD1 for D (5 bases). Germline V CDR1 and CDR2: SGHTA, FQGNSA. The V gene lost 1 base and the J gene lost 2 bases, with 9 bases spanning the gap. CDR3 size: 16 residues.

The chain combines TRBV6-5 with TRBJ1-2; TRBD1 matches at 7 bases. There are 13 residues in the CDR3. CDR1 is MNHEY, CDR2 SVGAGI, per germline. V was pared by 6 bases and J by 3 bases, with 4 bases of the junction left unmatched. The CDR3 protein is CASSLDRDYGYTF. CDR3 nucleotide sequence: TGTGCCAGCAGCCTCGACAGGGACTATGGCTACACCTTC.

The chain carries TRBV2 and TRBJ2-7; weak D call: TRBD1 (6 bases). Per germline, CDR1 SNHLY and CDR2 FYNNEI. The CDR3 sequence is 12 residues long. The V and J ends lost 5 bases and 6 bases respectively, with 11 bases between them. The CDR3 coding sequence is TGTGCCAGCAGTACATACAGGGCCGAGCAGTACTTC. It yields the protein CASSTYRAEQYF.

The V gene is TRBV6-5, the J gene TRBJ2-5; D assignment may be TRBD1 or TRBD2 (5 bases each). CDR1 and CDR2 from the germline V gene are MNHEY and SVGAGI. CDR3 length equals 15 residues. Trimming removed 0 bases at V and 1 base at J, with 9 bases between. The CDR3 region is CASSYSAGAQETQYF. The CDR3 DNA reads TGTGCCAGCAGTTACTCGGCCGGGGCCCAAGAGACCCAGTACTTC.

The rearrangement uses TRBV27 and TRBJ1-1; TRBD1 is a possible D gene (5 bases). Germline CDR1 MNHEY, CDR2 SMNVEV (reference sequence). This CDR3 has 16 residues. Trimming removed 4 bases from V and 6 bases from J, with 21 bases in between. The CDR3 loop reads CASSSQAGLFRAEAFF. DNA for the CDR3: TGTGCCAGCAGTTCACAGGCAGGGCTTTTTAGAGCTGAAGCTTTCTTT.

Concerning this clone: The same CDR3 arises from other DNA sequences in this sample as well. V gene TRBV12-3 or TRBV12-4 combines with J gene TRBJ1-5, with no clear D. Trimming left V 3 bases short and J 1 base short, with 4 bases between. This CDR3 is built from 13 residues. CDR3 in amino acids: CASSFGSNQPQHF. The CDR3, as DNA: TGTGCCAGCAGTTTTGGAAGCAATCAGCCCCAGCATTTT.

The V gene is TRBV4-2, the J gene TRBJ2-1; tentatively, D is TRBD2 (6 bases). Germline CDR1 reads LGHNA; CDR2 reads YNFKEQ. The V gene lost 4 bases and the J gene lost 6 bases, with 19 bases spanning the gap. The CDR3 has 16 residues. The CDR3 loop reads CASSPGGPGGVNEQFF. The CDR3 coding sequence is TGTGCCAGCAGCCCAGGAGGGCCAGGAGGGGTCAATGAGCAGTTCTTC.

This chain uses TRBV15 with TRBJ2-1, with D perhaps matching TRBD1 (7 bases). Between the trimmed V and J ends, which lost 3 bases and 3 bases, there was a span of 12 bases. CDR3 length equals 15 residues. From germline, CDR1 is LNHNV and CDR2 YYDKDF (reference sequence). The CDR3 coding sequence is TGTGCCACCAGCAGGGAGGGGGACAGCTACAATGAGCAGTTCTTC. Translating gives CATSREGDSYNEQFF.

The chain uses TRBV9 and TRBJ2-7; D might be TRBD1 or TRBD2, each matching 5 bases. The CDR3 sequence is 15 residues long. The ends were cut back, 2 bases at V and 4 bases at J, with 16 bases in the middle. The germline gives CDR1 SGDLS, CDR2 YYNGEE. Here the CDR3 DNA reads TGTGCCAGCAGCGTCTCCCTTGGGGACCAGTACGAGCAGTACTTC. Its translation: CASSVSLGDQYEQYF.

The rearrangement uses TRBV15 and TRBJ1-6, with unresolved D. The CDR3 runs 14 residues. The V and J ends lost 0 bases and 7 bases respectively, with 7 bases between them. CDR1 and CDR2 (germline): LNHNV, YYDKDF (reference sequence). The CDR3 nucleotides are TGTGCCACCAGCAGAGACAGGAAGAATTCACCCCTCCACTTT. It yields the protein CATSRDRKNSPLHF.

Here the CDR3 DNA reads TGTGCCTGGACCGTCAATTCCTACGAGCAGTACTTC. Translated: CAWTVNSYEQYF. The gene calls are TRBV30 and TRBJ2-7; D unclear. V lost 4 bases, J lost 1 base, and 8 bases lay in between. The germline V gene encodes CDR1 GTSNPN and CDR2 SVGIG (reference sequence). The CDR3 has 12 residues.

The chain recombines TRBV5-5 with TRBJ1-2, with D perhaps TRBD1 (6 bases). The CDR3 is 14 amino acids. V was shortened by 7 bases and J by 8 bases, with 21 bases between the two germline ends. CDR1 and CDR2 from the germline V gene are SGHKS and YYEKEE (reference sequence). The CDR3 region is CASGIEQGSFGYTF. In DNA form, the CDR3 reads TGTGCCAGCGGGATAGAACAGGGATCGTTCGGCTACACCTTC.

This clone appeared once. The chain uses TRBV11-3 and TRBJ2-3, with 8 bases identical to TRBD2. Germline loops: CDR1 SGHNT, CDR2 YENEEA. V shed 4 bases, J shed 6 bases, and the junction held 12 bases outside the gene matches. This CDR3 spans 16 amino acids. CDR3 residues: CASSSGLSGGGDTQYF. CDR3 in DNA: TGTGCCAGCAGCTCCGGACTAAGCGGGGGTGGGGATACGCAGTATTTT.

The CDR3: CASSHPLDSLRRGANVLTF. In nucleotides, the CDR3 is TGTGCCAGCAGCCATCCGTTGGACAGTCTTCGCAGGGGGGCCAACGTCCTGACTTTC. This sequence joins TRBV3-1 (or the pseudogene TRBV3-2) and TRBJ2-6, with a possible D match to TRBD1 (6 bases). The CDR3 loop spans 19 amino acids. Trimming removed 3 bases from V and 4 bases from J, with 22 bases in between. Germline assignment: CDR1 LGHDT and CDR2 YNNKEL (reference sequence).

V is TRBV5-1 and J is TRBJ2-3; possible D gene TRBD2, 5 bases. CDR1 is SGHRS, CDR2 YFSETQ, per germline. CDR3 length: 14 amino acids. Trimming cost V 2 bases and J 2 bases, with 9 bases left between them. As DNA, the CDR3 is TGCGCCAGCAGCTTAGGAGGTGACACAGATACGCAGTATTTT. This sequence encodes CASSLGGDTDTQYF.

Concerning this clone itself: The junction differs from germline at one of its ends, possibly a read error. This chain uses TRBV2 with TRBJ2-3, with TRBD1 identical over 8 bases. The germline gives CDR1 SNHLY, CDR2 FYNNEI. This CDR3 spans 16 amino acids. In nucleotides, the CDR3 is TGTGCCAGCAGGGATGACCGGGACAGGATCACAGATGCGCAGTATTTT. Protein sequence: CASRDDRDRITDAQYF.

CDR3 region: CASSSVPQERRGELFF. The CDR3 nucleotides are TGTGCCAGCAGCTCGGTCCCACAGGAGCGTAGGGGGGAGCTGTTTTTT. The chain recombines TRBV7-6 with TRBJ2-2, with TRBD1 as a possible D gene (5 bases). This CDR3 has 16 residues. Germline loops: CDR1 SGHVS, CDR2 FNYEAQ. Trimming removed 4 bases at V and 8 bases at J, with 20 bases between.